Listed below are T cell receptor beta chains from one sample, sequenced in a study of blood T cell repertoires in COVID-19. Sequencing was performed with immunoSEQ multiplex PCR; in TCRdb, only in-frame clones are kept and a portion is missing. The data contain just over 300,000 clones, roughly 87% of them singletons. Sequenced input: peripheral blood. These receptors were taken from a man between 18 and 35 years old with active or convalescent COVID-19. CDR3s include the opening cysteine and the closing phenylalanine or tryptophan. Fields, in order: J gene, clone size, V gene, D gene, CDR3 DNA, CDR3 protein. D genes are given only for firm matches. Some rows mark clone size as missing; the rest say once, few, many or name a class of expanded clone.

TRBJ1-4	NA	TRBV7-9	TRBD1	TGTGCCAGCAGCCCTGGACAGGGGAGTTTCAGGAAACTGTTTTTT	CASSPGQGSFRKLFF
TRBJ2-1	NA	TRBV5-8	NA	TGTGCCAGCAGCTTGGGGGACTCGTATGAGCAGTTCTTC	CASSLGDSYEQFF
TRBJ2-1	few	TRBV6-2/TRBV6-3	TRBD2	TGTGCCAGCAGTTACCCGGGACTAGCGTTCAATGAGCAGTTCTTC	CASSYPGLAFNEQFF
TRBJ1-1	NA	TRBV7-8	NA	TGTGCCAGCAGCTTAGGGTACAGTAACCTGAACACTGAAGCTTTCTTT	CASSLGYSNLNTEAFF
TRBJ1-2	NA	TRBV7-9	TRBD1	TGTGCCAGCAGCTCCGGCGGACAGGATTCTAACTATGGCTACACCTTC	CASSSGGQDSNYGYTF
TRBJ1-2	NA	TRBV15	NA	TGTGCCACCAGCAGAGGTCAGGGCTTCTACGGCTATGGCTACACCTTC	CATSRGQGFYGYGYTF
TRBJ2-1	many	TRBV18	TRBD2	TGTGCCAGCTCACCCTACCACGGGGGGGCCGGAAATGAGCAGTTCTTC	CASSPYHGGAGNEQFF
TRBJ2-7	NA	TRBV10-2	NA	TGCGCCAGCACCCCTGGGCCTACAGGGGACTGGACCTACGAGCAGTACTTC	CASTPGPTGDWTYEQYF
TRBJ1-1	few	TRBV13	TRBD1	TGTGCCAGCAGCCCGGACAGGGGGCCCCTGGCTTTCTTT	CASSPDRGPLAFF
TRBJ1-5	once	TRBV7-8	TRBD1	TGTGCCAGCAGCCTCCGGACAGGGGTCCTCCATCAGCCCCAGCATTTT	CASSLRTGVLHQPQHF
TRBJ1-2	NA	TRBV28	TRBD1	TGTGCCAGCACAGACAGGGGTCAGTACTATGGCTACACCTTC	CASTDRGQYYGYTF
TRBJ2-1	NA	TRBV27	TRBD1	TGTGCCAGTCGGACATTGGGACAGGGAAACAATGAGCAGTTCTTC	CASRTLGQGNNEQFF
TRBJ2-1	few	TRBV7-6	TRBD2	TGTGCCAGCACCCCCCCGCGTGGTAGCGGGAACAATGAGCAGTTCTTC	CASTPPRGSGNNEQFF
TRBJ2-7	NA	TRBV27	NA	TGTGCCAGCAGTCCGGACGGGGTCTATCCCTACGAGCAGTACTTC	CASSPDGVYPYEQYF
TRBJ1-1	NA	TRBV7-9	NA	TGTGCCAGCAGCTTAGCGGTGACGGGGACTGAAGCTTTCTTT	CASSLAVTGTEAFF
TRBJ1-1	NA	TRBV5-1	NA	TGCGCCAGCAGTTCACAGCAGAACACTGAAGCTTTCTTT	CASSSQQNTEAFF
TRBJ1-5	few	TRBV2	NA	TGTGCCAGCAGTGAAGGAGGTCAGCCCCAGCATTTT	CASSEGGQPQHF
TRBJ2-5	NA	TRBV24-1	NA	TGTGCCACCAAGGACAACCAAGAGACCCAGTACTTC	CATKDNQETQYF
TRBJ1-5	NA	TRBV28	NA	TGTGCCAGCAGTACGACAGGGCCCCAGCATTTT	CASSTTGPQHF
TRBJ2-2	few	TRBV5-4	NA	TGTGCCAGCACCCCTTTCGGGTACACCGGGGAGCTGTTTTTT	CASTPFGYTGELFF
TRBJ1-5	NA	TRBV10-1	TRBD1	TGCGCCAGCAGTGAGGGACAGGGCAACAATCAGCCCCAGCATTTT	CASSEGQGNNQPQHF
TRBJ1-1	NA	TRBV6-5	TRBD1	TGTGCCAGCAGTTACCGGGACAGAGTGAACACTGAAGCTTTCTTT	CASSYRDRVNTEAFF
TRBJ2-7	NA	TRBV4-1	NA	TGCGCCAGCAGCGGACACTACGAGCAGTACTTC	CASSGHYEQYF
TRBJ2-7	NA	TRBV6-6	TRBD2	TGTGCCAGCATCTCCGGGGGTAGCGGGAGTTACGAGCAGTACTTC	CASISGGSGSYEQYF
TRBJ1-3	NA	TRBV7-2	NA	TGTGCCAGCAGCTTCTTGAGCTCTGGAAACACCATATATTTT	CASSFLSSGNTIYF
TRBJ1-2	NA	TRBV6-5	NA	TGTGCCAGCAGTTACGTTGGAGGGCCTAACTATGGCTACACCTTC	CASSYVGGPNYGYTF
TRBJ2-2	NA	TRBV19	NA	TGTGCCAGTCTCCCGGGGATAGCGAACACCGGGGAGCTGTTTTTT	CASLPGIANTGELFF
TRBJ1-2	NA	TRBV6-5	TRBD1	TGTGCCAGCAGTTACTTTGCAGGGGGCAGCTATGGCTACACCTTC	CASSYFAGGSYGYTF
TRBJ2-7	NA	TRBV2	NA	TGTGCCAATATGGGGGGGCTCAACTACGAGCAGTACTTC	CANMGGLNYEQYF
TRBJ2-1	NA	TRBV9	NA	TGTGCCAGCAGCGATCGGCAGGACTTCAATGAGCAGTTCTTC	CASSDRQDFNEQFF
TRBJ2-1	NA	TRBV27	NA	TGTGCCAGCAGCGATGGACTCATCCTTAATTACAATGAGCAGTTCTTC	CASSDGLILNYNEQFF
TRBJ2-7	NA	TRBV6-2/TRBV6-3	NA	TGTGCCAGCAGTGAGATAACTCCCTACGAGCAGTACTTC	CASSEITPYEQYF
TRBJ2-1	NA	TRBV9	NA	TGTGCCAGCAGCGGTGGGAGCAGCTCCTACAATGAGCAGTTCTTC	CASSGGSSSYNEQFF
TRBJ2-7	NA	TRBV6-5	TRBD2	TGTGCCAGCAGCTACGTAGCGGGAGAGGACGAGCAGTACTTC	CASSYVAGEDEQYF
TRBJ2-7	NA	TRBV7-6	NA	TGTGCCAGCAGCGCCGGGATGGTATCCTACGAGCAGTACTTC	CASSAGMVSYEQYF
TRBJ2-1	once	TRBV4-1	TRBD1	TGCGCCAGCCGTGTAGAGACAGGGAAGGTTGGTGAGCAGTTCTTC	CASRVETGKVGEQFF
TRBJ2-5	NA	TRBV5-1	TRBD2	TGCGCCAGCAGCATCGGGACTAGCGGGGGGAAAGAGACCCAGTACTTC	CASSIGTSGGKETQYF
TRBJ1-3	NA	TRBV5-1	TRBD1	TGCGCCAGCAGCCAGGACAGGAACTCTGGAAACACCATATATTTT	CASSQDRNSGNTIYF
TRBJ1-2	NA	TRBV12-3/TRBV12-4	NA	TGTGCCAGCGGGTATAAGGGGAACTATGGCTACACCTTC	CASGYKGNYGYTF
TRBJ2-1	NA	TRBV15	NA	TGTGCCACCAGCAGAGGAGGGGGGGGAACCAGTTCTTACAATGAGCAGTTCTTC	CATSRGGGGTSSYNEQFF
TRBJ2-1	NA	TRBV10-2	TRBD2	TGCGCCAGCAGCAGTAGCGGGGGCTACAATGAGCAGTTCTTC	CASSSSGGYNEQFF
TRBJ1-5	NA	TRBV28	TRBD1	TGTGCCAGCAGTCCGGGACAGGGGGGACATCAGCCCCAGCATTTT	CASSPGQGGHQPQHF
TRBJ2-2	NA	TRBV5-6	TRBD2	TGTGCCAGCAGTAGGACTAGCGGGAGAGGGGTAGTGAACACCGGGGAGCTGTTTTTT	CASSRTSGRGVVNTGELFF
TRBJ2-1	NA	TRBV24-1	TRBD1	TGTGCCACCAGTGAATCCCCCGGACAGGGGTCCAATGAGCAGTTCTTC	CATSESPGQGSNEQFF
TRBJ2-1	once	TRBV4-1	NA	TGCGCCAGCAGCCTCGAGGGCAGGGGACCGTCGGGGGGTGAGCAGTTCTTC	CASSLEGRGPSGGEQFF
TRBJ1-2	NA	TRBV6-2/TRBV6-3	NA	TGTGCCAGCAGTCTCAGGGATGGCTACACCTTC	CASSLRDGYTF
TRBJ1-3	once	TRBV28	TRBD1	TGTGCCACAGAACAGGGGATGCACACCATATATTTT	CATEQGMHTIYF
TRBJ1-2	NA	TRBV6-2/TRBV6-3	TRBD1	TGTGCCAGCAGTTACGCAGCAGGGGGTTATGGCTACACCTTC	CASSYAAGGYGYTF
TRBJ1-1	NA	TRBV14	NA	TGTGCCAGCAGCCAAACCACAGGGTGGAACACTGAAGCTTTCTTT	CASSQTTGWNTEAFF
TRBJ1-5	NA	TRBV5-8	TRBD1	TGTGCCAGCAGCTTTGCCCAGGGGGCTCAGCCCCAGCATTTT	CASSFAQGAQPQHF
TRBJ1-5	NA	TRBV6-5	TRBD1	TGTGCCAGCAGACCCGACAGGGGAGATCAGCCCCAGCATTTT	CASRPDRGDQPQHF
TRBJ2-3	NA	TRBV29-1	NA	TGCAGCGCCTCGCTTGGGGGCTTCCAGTCGCAGTATTTT	CSASLGGFQSQYF